These T cell receptor beta chains were read from a single sample in a study of vaccination and CD4 T cells after COVID-19. A single record per CDR3 protein comes from TCRdb applying MiXCR to the PCR reads. Of roughly 11,000 distinct CDR3 sequences listed, 50% are singletons. No cognate antigen is known for these TCRs. Material for sequencing was CD4+ T cells from blood, cultured in vitro. These receptors were collected from a human donor who had recovered from COVID-19. Each CDR3 is given with its conserved first and last residue. The D gene is left open where the match is weak. A row's size may be missing; if present it is once, few, many or a size class.

clone_size d_call j_call v_call cdr3_length cdr3_aa cdr3_nt
few . TRBJ1-2 TRBV4-1 18 CASSLPIQRGQRGRGYTF TGCGCCAGCAGCCTCCCCATCCAACGAGGACAGAGGGGTAGAGGCTACACCTTC
. TRBD1 TRBJ1-2 TRBV5-1 15 CASSLGRTGGFGYTF TGCGCCAGCAGCTTGGGGAGGACAGGGGGATTTGGCTACACCTTC
. . TRBJ1-6 TRBV12-5 14 CASGQTVDNSPLHF TGTGCTAGTGGCCAAACCGTGGATAATTCACCCCTCCACTTT
. TRBD1 TRBJ1-5 TRBV6-2/TRBV6-3 15 CASSYRTGINQPQHF TGTGCCAGCAGTTACCGGACAGGCATCAATCAGCCCCAGCATTTT
few . TRBJ1-5 TRBV6-4 10 CASGYQPQHF TGTGCCAGCGGGTATCAGCCCCAGCATTTT
few TRBD1 TRBJ1-1 TRBV27 14 CASSFLDRGTEAFF TGTGCCAGCAGCTTCTTGGACAGGGGGACTGAAGCTTTCTTT
. TRBD1 TRBJ1-6 TRBV6-1 15 CASSDGQGVSSPLHF TGTGCCAGCAGTGACGGACAGGGGGTAAGTTCACCCCTCCACTTT
. TRBD1 TRBJ2-4 TRBV6-1 14 CASSADRDVYIQYF TGTGCCAGCAGTGCTGACAGGGACGTTTACATTCAGTACTTC
. TRBD2 TRBJ2-2 TRBV2 15 CASRVAGTNTGELFF TGTGCCAGCAGAGTAGCGGGGACGAACACCGGGGAGCTGTTTTTT
. . TRBJ2-2 TRBV6-1 15 CASSPITKYTGELFF TGTGCCAGCAGTCCCATAACTAAGTACACCGGGGAGCTGTTTTTT
. TRBD1 TRBJ1-1 TRBV5-6 14 CASSFPGGFTEAFF TGTGCCAGCAGCTTCCCAGGGGGCTTCACTGAAGCTTTCTTT
few . TRBJ1-3 TRBV2 12 CASRGDGNTIYF TGTGCCAGCAGAGGGGACGGAAACACCATATATTTT
. TRBD2 TRBJ2-1 TRBV10-3 17 CAITGTSGVSSYNEQFF TGTGCCATCACCGGGACTAGCGGGGTTAGCTCCTACAATGAGCAGTTCTTC
few . TRBJ1-5 TRBV2 12 CASSDEVSAQHF TGTGCCAGCAGTGATGAGGTGTCGGCCCAGCATTTT
. TRBD1 TRBJ1-1 TRBV5-4 16 CASRNAKGQTNTEAFF TGTGCCAGCAGAAATGCAAAGGGACAGACGAACACTGAAGCTTTCTTT
. . TRBJ2-5 TRBV27 21 CASSCELVSLGFPKGEETQYF TGTGCCAGCAGTTGTGAGCTCGTATCGCTAGGATTTCCTAAGGGGGAAGAGACCCAGTACTTC
. . TRBJ1-3 TRBV12-3/TRBV12-4 15 CASSFRLSRGNTIYF TGTGCCAGCAGTTTTCGGCTCAGCCGGGGAAACACCATATATTTT
. . TRBJ1-1 TRBV11-3 19 CASSLVGGSVTPMNTEAFF TGTGCCAGCAGCCTCGTGGGAGGGTCAGTTACACCTATGAACACTGAAGCTTTCTTT
. TRBD2 TRBJ2-2 TRBV27 16 CASSGRAGGQTGELFF TGTGCCAGCAGTGGGAGAGCGGGGGGGCAGACCGGGGAGCTGTTTTTT
. . TRBJ1-1 TRBV4-1 15 CASSQVRGRNTEAFF TGCGCCAGCAGCCAAGTTAGGGGAAGGAACACTGAAGCTTTCTTT
. TRBD1 TRBJ2-7 TRBV6-5 12 CASSSETGTGYF TGTGCCAGCAGTTCGGAAACCGGGACAGGGTACTTC
. . TRBJ1-2 TRBV7-9 16 CASSPTGRPGAYGYTF TGTGCCAGCAGCCCAACGGGACGCCCAGGAGCCTATGGCTACACCTTC
. TRBD2 TRBJ2-3 TRBV7-9 15 CASSYLAGGKDTQYF TGTGCCAGCAGCTATTTAGCGGGGGGCAAGGATACGCAGTATTTT
. TRBD1 TRBJ2-7 TRBV24-1 13 CATSLGQGYEQYF TGTGCCACCAGTTTAGGACAGGGTTACGAGCAGTACTTC